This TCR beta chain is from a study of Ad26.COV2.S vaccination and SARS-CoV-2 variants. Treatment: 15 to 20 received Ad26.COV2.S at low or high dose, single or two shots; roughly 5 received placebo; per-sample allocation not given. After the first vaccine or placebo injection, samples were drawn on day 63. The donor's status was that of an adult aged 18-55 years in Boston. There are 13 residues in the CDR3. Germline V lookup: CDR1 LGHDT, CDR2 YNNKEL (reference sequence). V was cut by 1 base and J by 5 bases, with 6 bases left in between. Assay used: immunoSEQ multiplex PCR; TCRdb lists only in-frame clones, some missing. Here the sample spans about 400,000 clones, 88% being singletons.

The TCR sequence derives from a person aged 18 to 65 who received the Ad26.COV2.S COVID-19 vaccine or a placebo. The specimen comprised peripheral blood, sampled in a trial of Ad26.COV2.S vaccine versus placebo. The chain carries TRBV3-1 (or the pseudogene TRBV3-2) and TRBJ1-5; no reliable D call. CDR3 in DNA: TGTGCCAGCAGCCAAGGGGAGCATCAGCCCCAGCATTTT. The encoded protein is CASSQGEHQPQHF.